This TCR beta chain was sequenced in a study of shared clonotypes between healthy human individuals. Study conclusions and caveats: Sampling involved blood alone; tissue repertoires likely differ.

Sequencing was performed with immunoSEQ multiplex PCR; in TCRdb, only in-frame clones are kept and a portion is missing. The sample contains roughly 2.1 million clones, around 93% of which appear only once. Selected positively for CCR7 and CD45RO-negative, naive CD8 cells excluded terminally differentiated effector memory CD45RA+ cells. Trimming at V came to 4 bases and at J to 5 bases, leaving 6 bases not matched to a gene. The CDR3 is 16 amino acids. Germline values: CDR1 MNHEY, CDR2 SMNVEV (reference sequence). This clone has only one observation. Its specificity is unknown. The rearrangement joins TRBV27 to TRBJ2-5; 14 positions agree with TRBD2. Sequencing used naive CD8+ T cells from PBMCs. The TCR originated in a young man in good health. Some clones in this sample may be carry-over from other donors' samples. The CDR3: CASSSGLAGGRETQYF. The CDR3 bases are TGTGCCAGCAGTTCAGGACTAGCGGGAGGTCGGGAGACCCAGTACTTC.